Listed below are T cell receptor beta chains from one sample, sequenced in a study of somatic mutations in cytotoxic T cells in rheumatoid arthritis. Clones were read by immunoSEQ multiplex PCR, and TCRdb kept only the in-frame ones, dropping some. The table has roughly 13,000 clones, approximately 84% seen once. Sequenced input: CD8+ T cells sorted from blood. These receptor sequences come from an adult with rheumatoid arthritis. CDR3s include the opening cysteine and the closing phenylalanine or tryptophan. D genes are given only for firm matches. The size entry is marked missing in some rows and otherwise reads once, few, many or a size class.

d_gene	abundance	j_gene	v_gene	CDR3aa	CDR3nt
TRBD2	few	TRBJ2-1	TRBV9	CASSVSGRSYNEQFF	TGTGCCAGCAGCGTTAGCGGGCGATCCTACAATGAGCAGTTCTTC
NA	NA	TRBJ2-1	TRBV9	CASSVSSWGAGEQFF	TGTGCCAGCAGCGTAAGTTCCTGGGGGGCCGGTGAGCAGTTCTTC
TRBD1	NA	TRBJ2-1	TRBV5-6	CASRAGQGINEQFF	TGTGCCAGCAGGGCGGGACAGGGCATCAATGAGCAGTTCTTC
NA	NA	TRBJ1-1	TRBV9	CASSGWDTEAFF	TGTGCCAGCAGCGGGTGGGACACTGAAGCTTTCTTT
NA	NA	TRBJ2-1	TRBV19	CASSDGSGEQFF	TGTGCCAGTAGCGACGGTAGTGGGGAGCAGTTCTTC
NA	NA	TRBJ1-1	TRBV11-2	CASSYTDTGNTEAFF	TGTGCCAGCAGCTATACCGACACGGGAAACACTGAAGCTTTCTTT
TRBD1	medium-sized	TRBJ2-7	TRBV7-9	CASSPGVGGGEQYF	TGTGCCAGCAGCCCCGGGGTAGGGGGCGGCGAGCAGTACTTC
NA	NA	TRBJ1-1	TRBV28	CASSLPPLMSNTEAFF	TGTGCCAGCAGTTTACCCCCCTTGATGAGTAACACTGAAGCTTTCTTT
NA	NA	TRBJ2-2	TRBV7-6	CASSQQGRTGELFF	TGTGCCAGCAGCCAACAGGGTCGCACCGGGGAGCTGTTTTTT
NA	NA	TRBJ2-7	TRBV7-9	CASSSQGSYEQYF	TGTGCCAGCAGCTCCCAAGGCTCCTACGAGCAGTACTTC
NA	NA	TRBJ2-3	TRBV9	CASSGPQFLHPEQPFTDTQYF	TGTGCCAGCAGCGGGCCCCAATTCCTGCACCCCGAACAGCCTTTCACAGATACGCAGTATTTT
NA	NA	TRBJ1-6	TRBV7-8	CASSPANSPLHF	TGTGCCAGCAGCCCAGCAAATTCACCCCTCCACTTT
TRBD1	once	TRBJ2-7	TRBV28	CASSPRDRGFFYEQYF	TGTGCCAGCAGTCCTCGGGACAGGGGGTTTTTCTACGAGCAGTACTTC
NA	NA	TRBJ2-7	TRBV25-1	CASSEPQGSEQYF	TGTGCCAGCAGTGAACCACAGGGTTCAGAGCAGTACTTC
NA	NA	TRBJ2-7	TRBV7-9	CASSFAYEQYF	TGTGCCAGCAGCTTCGCCTACGAGCAGTACTTC
NA	NA	TRBJ2-7	TRBV28	CASRKGIGSYEQYF	TGTGCCTCTAGGAAGGGTATCGGCTCCTACGAGCAGTACTTC
NA	NA	TRBJ1-6	TRBV2	CASSVLGDQADSPLHF	TGTGCCAGCAGTGTGTTAGGGGATCAAGCGGATTCACCCCTCCACTTT
NA	few	TRBJ1-2	TRBV13	CASSSVTGGDGYTF	TGTGCCAGCAGCTCGGTCACCGGGGGTGATGGCTACACCTTC
TRBD1	once	TRBJ2-3	TRBV5-1	CASSFRGRDTDTQYF	TGCGCCAGCAGCTTCAGGGGGCGCGACACAGATACGCAGTATTTT
NA	NA	TRBJ2-7	TRBV2	CASTGTYEQYF	TGTGCTTCAACTGGCACCTACGAGCAGTACTTC
TRBD2	NA	TRBJ2-3	TRBV5-1	CASSLVAGGGPDTQYF	TGCGCCAGCAGCTTGGTAGCGGGGGGGGGACCAGATACGCAGTATTTT
NA	NA	TRBJ1-3	TRBV27	CASSLGGFGNTIYF	TGTGCCAGCAGTTTAGGGGGTTTCGGAAACACCATATATTTT
NA	once	TRBJ1-2	TRBV7-6	CASSLANPPYGYTF	TGTGCCAGCAGCTTAGCTAACCCCCCCTATGGCTACACCTTC
NA	few	TRBJ2-1	TRBV14	CASSQQGYNEQFF	TGTGCCAGCAGCCAGCAAGGGTACAATGAGCAGTTCTTC
NA	NA	TRBJ2-7	TRBV2	CASTRPEGRTYEQYF	TGTGCCAGCACCCGACCCGAAGGGAGAACCTACGAGCAGTACTTC
NA	NA	TRBJ1-2	TRBV2	CASSVGGYGYTF	TGTGCCAGCAGTGTCGGGGGTTATGGCTACACCTTC
NA	NA	TRBJ1-1	TRBV7-9	CASSPTAHMNTEAFF	TGTGCCAGCAGCCCCACGGCCCACATGAACACTGAAGCTTTCTTT
NA	NA	TRBJ2-6	TRBV6-1	CASSWRDEANVLTF	TGTGCCAGCAGCTGGCGGGACGAGGCCAACGTCCTGACTTTC
TRBD2	NA	TRBJ2-1	TRBV5-1	CASSLLSGGNNEQFF	TGCGCCAGCAGCTTGCTCAGCGGGGGAAACAATGAGCAGTTCTTC
NA	NA	TRBJ1-5	TRBV2	CASSEGSLGSQPQHF	TGTGCCAGCAGTGAAGGCAGCCTAGGCAGTCAGCCCCAGCATTTT
TRBD2	NA	TRBJ2-1	TRBV11-2	CASSLGLAGGIKYNEQFF	TGTGCCAGCAGCTTAGGACTAGCGGGAGGGATTAAGTACAATGAGCAGTTCTTC
NA	few	TRBJ1-1	TRBV7-9	CASNGDMNTEAFF	TGTGCCAGCAACGGGGACATGAACACTGAAGCTTTCTTT
NA	NA	TRBJ2-1	TRBV19	CASSMRQVSYNEQFF	TGTGCCAGTAGTATGCGGCAGGTCTCCTACAATGAGCAGTTCTTC
NA	few	TRBJ2-1	TRBV11-2	CASSLSNNEQFF	TGTGCCAGCAGCTTGTCCAACAATGAGCAGTTCTTC
NA	NA	TRBJ1-5	TRBV30	CAWRVRAGENQPQHF	TGTGCCTGGAGGGTCCGAGCAGGCGAAAATCAGCCCCAGCATTTT
NA	NA	TRBJ1-1	TRBV28	CASSRNYGTTEAFF	TGTGCCAGCTCCCGGAACTACGGGACCACTGAAGCTTTCTTT
NA	few	TRBJ1-1	TRBV30	CAWSDGAGPEAFF	TGTGCCTGGAGTGACGGAGCGGGCCCAGAAGCTTTCTTT
NA	NA	TRBJ2-2	TRBV4-1	CASSQEGQYTGELFF	TGCGCCAGCAGCCAAGAGGGGCAGTACACCGGGGAGCTGTTTTTT
NA	medium-sized	TRBJ2-5	TRBV4-1	CASSQGGEETQYF	TGCGCCAGCAGCCAAGGGGGAGAAGAGACCCAGTACTTC
NA	NA	TRBJ1-2	TRBV28	CASHRATNYGYTF	TGTGCCAGCCACAGGGCAACTAACTATGGCTACACCTTC
NA	medium-sized	TRBJ1-2	TRBV11-1	CASSSPRGHGYTF	TGTGCCAGCAGCTCACCGAGAGGCCATGGCTACACCTTC
TRBD2	NA	TRBJ2-3	TRBV28	CASMFGGSADTQYF	TGTGCCAGCATGTTTGGCGGGAGTGCAGATACGCAGTATTTT
NA	NA	TRBJ1-3	TRBV5-8	CAEETAGNTIYF	TGTGCCGAGGAGACAGCTGGAAACACCATATATTTT
NA	once	TRBJ2-2	TRBV15	CATSSPRETAGELFF	TGTGCCACCAGCAGCCCCAGGGAAACTGCCGGGGAGCTGTTTTTT
NA	NA	TRBJ2-7	TRBV2	CASSGAAYEQYF	TGTGCCAGCAGTGGGGCAGCCTACGAGCAGTACTTC
NA	NA	TRBJ1-1	TRBV11-2	CASSRREEVTEAFF	TGTGCCAGCAGCCGGAGGGAGGAGGTTACTGAAGCTTTCTTT
TRBD1	NA	TRBJ2-7	TRBV11-2	CASSLGGQGYEQYF	TGTGCCAGCAGCTTGGGAGGACAGGGATACGAGCAGTACTTC
NA	few	TRBJ1-1	TRBV2	CASSINRNTEAFF	TGTGCCAGCAGTATCAACAGGAACACTGAAGCTTTCTTT
TRBD2	NA	TRBJ2-3	TRBV2	CASSVWTSGVRASTDTQYF	TGTGCCAGCAGTGTGTGGACTAGCGGCGTGCGGGCTAGCACAGATACGCAGTATTTT
TRBD2	once	TRBJ2-3	TRBV9	CASSDKWGGIADTQYF	TGTGCCAGCAGTGACAAGTGGGGGGGGATCGCAGATACGCAGTATTTT
NA	NA	TRBJ1-2	TRBV2	CASSLGDGYTF	TGTGCCAGCAGCCTAGGGGATGGCTACACCTTC